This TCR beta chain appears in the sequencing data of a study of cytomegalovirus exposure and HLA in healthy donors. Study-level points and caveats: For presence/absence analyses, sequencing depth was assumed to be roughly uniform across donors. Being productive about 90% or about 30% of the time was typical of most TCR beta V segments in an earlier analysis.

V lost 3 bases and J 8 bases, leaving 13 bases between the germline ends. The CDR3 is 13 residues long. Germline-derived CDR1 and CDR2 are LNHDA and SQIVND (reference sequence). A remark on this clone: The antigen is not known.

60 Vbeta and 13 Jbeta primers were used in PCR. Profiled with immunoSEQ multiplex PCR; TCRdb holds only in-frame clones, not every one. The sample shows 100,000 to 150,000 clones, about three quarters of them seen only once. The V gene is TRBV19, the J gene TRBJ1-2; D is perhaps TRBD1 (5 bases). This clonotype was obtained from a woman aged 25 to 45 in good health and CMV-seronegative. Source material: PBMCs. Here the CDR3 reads CASSIGGNRGYTF. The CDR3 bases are TGTGCCAGTAGTATCGGGGGGAACAGAGGCTACACCTTC.